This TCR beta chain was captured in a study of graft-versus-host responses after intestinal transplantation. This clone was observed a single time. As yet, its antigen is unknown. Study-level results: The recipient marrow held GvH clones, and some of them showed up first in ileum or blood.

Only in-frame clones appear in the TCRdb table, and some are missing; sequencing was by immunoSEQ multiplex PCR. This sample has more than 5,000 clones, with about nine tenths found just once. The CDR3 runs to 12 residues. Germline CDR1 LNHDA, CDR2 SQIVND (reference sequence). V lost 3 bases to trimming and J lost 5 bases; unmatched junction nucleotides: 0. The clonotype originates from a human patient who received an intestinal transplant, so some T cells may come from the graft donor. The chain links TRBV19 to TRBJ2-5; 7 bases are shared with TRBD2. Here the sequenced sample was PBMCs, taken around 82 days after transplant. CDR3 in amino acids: CASSMGGETQYF. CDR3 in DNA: TGTGCCAGTAGTATGGGGGGGGAGACCCAGTACTTC.